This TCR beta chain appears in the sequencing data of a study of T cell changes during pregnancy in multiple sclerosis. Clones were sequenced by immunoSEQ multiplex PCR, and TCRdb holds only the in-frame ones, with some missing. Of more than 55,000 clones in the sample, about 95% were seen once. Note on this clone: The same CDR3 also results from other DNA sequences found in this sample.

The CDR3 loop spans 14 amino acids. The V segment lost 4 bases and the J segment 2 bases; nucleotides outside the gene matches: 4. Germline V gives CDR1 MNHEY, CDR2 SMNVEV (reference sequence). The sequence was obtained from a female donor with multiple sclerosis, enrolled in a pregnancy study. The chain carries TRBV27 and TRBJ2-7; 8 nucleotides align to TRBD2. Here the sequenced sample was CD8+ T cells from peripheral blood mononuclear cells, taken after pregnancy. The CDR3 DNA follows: TGTGCCAGCAGTTCCGGACTAGCTGCCTACGAGCAGTACTTC. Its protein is CASSSGLAAYEQYF.